This T cell receptor beta chain was obtained from a study of blood T cell repertoires in COVID-19. Study details: The analysed material was cDNA or gDNA that came from T cells, B-cell-depleted T cells, or PBMCs.

The length of the CDR3 is 15 residues. V dropped 6 bases and J dropped 4 bases, with 19 bases sitting between them. CDR1 SGHTA and CDR2 FQGNSA come from the germline V gene. The assay was immunoSEQ multiplex PCR, and TCRdb's table has in-frame clones only and misses some. The sample has approximately 290,000 clones, around 90% seen once. The clonotype originates from a man aged 18-30 years with active or convalescent COVID-19. Source material: peripheral blood. The J gene is TRBJ2-7, the V gene TRBV7-2; weak D call: TRBD1 (6 bases). The CDR3 DNA sequence: TGTGCCAGCAGTCCCTCAGGAGAGGGGACATACGAGCAGTACTTC. It translates to CASSPSGEGTYEQYF. Looking up the rest from reference TRBV7-2 and TRBJ2-7 gives the full variable domain: GAGVSQSPSNKVTEKGKDVELRCDPISGHTALYWYRQSLGQGLEFLIYFQGNSAPDKSGLPSDRFSAERTGGSVSTLTIQRTQQEDSAVYLCASSPSGEGTYEQYFGPGTRLTVT.